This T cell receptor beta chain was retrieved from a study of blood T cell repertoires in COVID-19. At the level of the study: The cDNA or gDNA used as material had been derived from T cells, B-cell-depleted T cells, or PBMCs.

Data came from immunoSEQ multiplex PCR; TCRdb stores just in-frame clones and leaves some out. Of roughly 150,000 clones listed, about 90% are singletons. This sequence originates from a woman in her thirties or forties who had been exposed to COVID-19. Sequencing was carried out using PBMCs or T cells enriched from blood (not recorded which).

CDR3 region: CATSNEGNNYEQYF. The CDR3 coding sequence is TGTGCCACCAGCAACGAGGGAAATAACTACGAGCAGTACTTC. V usage is TRBV15 and J usage is TRBJ2-7; D is possibly TRBD2 (5 bases). The germline CDR1 and CDR2 sequences are LNHNV and YYDKDF (reference sequence). The CDR3 is made up of 14 amino acids. V was trimmed by 4 bases and J by 3 bases, leaving 13 bases between them. Variable domain in full (rest from reference TRBV15 and TRBJ2-7): DAMVIQNPRYQVTQFGKPVTLSCSQTLNHNVMYWYQQKSSQAPKLLFHYYDKDFNNEADTPDNFQSRRPNTSFCFLDIRSPGLGDTAMYLCATSNEGNNYEQYFGPGTRLTVT.